This is a list of T cell receptor beta chains from one sample in a study of cytomegalovirus exposure and HLA in healthy donors. The protocol was immunoSEQ multiplex PCR, while the TCRdb copy is restricted to in-frame clones and leaves out a portion. The repertoire holds under 200,000 clones, with approximately 81% as singletons. Sequencing input: PBMCs. The source of these receptors is a man aged 25-40 years in good health and CMV-seronegative. Each CDR3 is given with its conserved first and last residue. The order of the fields is clone size, D gene, V gene, J gene, CDR3 DNA, CDR3 protein. A D gene is named only where the DNA matches it firmly. The listing skips clone size in some rows; elsewhere it reads once, few, many or a size class.

size: .; D: .; V: TRBV10-3; J: TRBJ1-3; DNA: TGTGCCATCAGTGAGACAGGGTTTTCTGGAAACACCATATATTTT; CDR3: CAISETGFSGNTIYF
size: .; D: .; V: TRBV4-1; J: TRBJ1-1; DNA: TGCGCCAGCAGCTGGGGGCGGACAAATGAAGCTTTCTTT; CDR3: CASSWGRTNEAFF
size: .; D: .; V: TRBV9; J: TRBJ2-7; DNA: TGTGCCAGCAGCGTAGGGGCCTCGCGGGACGAGCAGTACTTC; CDR3: CASSVGASRDEQYF
size: .; D: TRBD1; V: TRBV7-2; J: TRBJ2-5; DNA: TGTGCCAGCAGCTACTGGGACAGCCAAGAGACCCAGTACTTC; CDR3: CASSYWDSQETQYF
size: .; D: .; V: TRBV27; J: TRBJ2-2; DNA: TGTGCCAGCAGTTTAACCCTTAGCGGTACCGGGGAGCTGTTTTTT; CDR3: CASSLTLSGTGELFF
size: .; D: TRBD2; V: TRBV14; J: TRBJ2-1; DNA: TGTGCCAGCAGCCAAGGTTGGCGGGAGGTCGTTAATGAGCAGTTCTTC; CDR3: CASSQGWREVVNEQFF
size: .; D: .; V: TRBV30; J: TRBJ1-2; DNA: TGTGCCTGGAGTGTACCTTGGACAGTAACTAACTATGGCTACACCTTC; CDR3: CAWSVPWTVTNYGYTF
size: few; D: .; V: TRBV5-4; J: TRBJ2-2; DNA: TGTGCCAGCAGCTTGCTGGCAGGGAACACCGGGGAGCTGTTTTTT; CDR3: CASSLLAGNTGELFF
size: .; D: .; V: TRBV6-5; J: TRBJ1-1; DNA: TGTGCCAGCAGTTACCAGGCTGGCACTGAAGCTTTCTTT; CDR3: CASSYQAGTEAFF
size: .; D: TRBD2; V: TRBV6-7; J: TRBJ2-7; DNA: TGTGCCAGCAGTTACCCGCGGCGGGGGGGACTGGACGAGCAGTACTTC; CDR3: CASSYPRRGGLDEQYF
size: .; D: TRBD1; V: TRBV2; J: TRBJ1-4; DNA: TGTGCCAGCAGTGAACAGGGGGCCGATGAAAAACTGTTTTTT; CDR3: CASSEQGADEKLFF
size: .; D: .; V: TRBV2; J: TRBJ1-3; DNA: TGTGCCAAGGGGACACTGGGAAACACCATATATTTT; CDR3: CAKGTLGNTIYF
size: once; D: .; V: TRBV21-1; J: TRBJ1-1; DNA: TGTGCCAGCAGCAAAGTGAGGCAGGGGTGGTTGAACACTGAAGCTTTCTTT; CDR3: CASSKVRQGWLNTEAFF
size: .; D: TRBD1; V: TRBV18; J: TRBJ1-1; DNA: TGTGCCAGCTCACCGGGAACAGGGGGTGAAGCTTTCTTT; CDR3: CASSPGTGGEAFF
size: .; D: .; V: TRBV5-5; J: TRBJ2-7; DNA: TGTGCCAGCAGCTTCCCAGAATCCTACGAGCAGTACTTC; CDR3: CASSFPESYEQYF
size: .; D: TRBD2; V: TRBV18; J: TRBJ2-7; DNA: TGTGCCAGCTCACCACCGAAAGGCGGGGGGTCCTACGAGCAGTACTTC; CDR3: CASSPPKGGGSYEQYF
size: .; D: .; V: TRBV27; J: TRBJ2-5; DNA: TGTGCCAGCAGTTTGAGGACAAATCAAGAGACCCAGTACTTC; CDR3: CASSLRTNQETQYF
size: .; D: .; V: TRBV18; J: TRBJ2-2; DNA: TGTGCCAGCTCAAGTGACAGAACCGGGGAGCTGTTTTTT; CDR3: CASSSDRTGELFF
size: .; D: .; V: TRBV7-2; J: TRBJ2-2; DNA: TGTGCCAGCAGCCGAGGGGGGGACACCGGGGAGCTGTTTTTT; CDR3: CASSRGGDTGELFF
size: .; D: .; V: TRBV7-2; J: TRBJ2-1; DNA: TGTGCCAGCAGGGCGGGGCAGGCTGGGGGCAATGAGCAGTTCTTC; CDR3: CASRAGQAGGNEQFF
size: few; D: TRBD2; V: TRBV5-1; J: TRBJ2-1; DNA: TGCGCCAGCATGAAGCGGGAGGGGTACAATGAGCAGTTCTTC; CDR3: CASMKREGYNEQFF